This T cell receptor beta chain derives from a study of cytomegalovirus exposure and HLA in healthy donors. In the study overall: From HLA-typed donors, an early data release held tens of millions of unique TCRs. Study-level findings and limits: A cluster of highly shared sequence variants was likely a sequencing artifact. Per published accounts, TCR beta sequences correctly predicted the HLA-A and HLA-B alleles of most subjects.

Points on this clone: Its cognate antigen is unknown.

The CDR3 consists of 16 residues. Trimming left V 4 bases short and J 1 base short, with 16 bases between. The germline V gene encodes CDR1 KGHSH and CDR2 LQKENI. The PCR ran on 60 Vbeta and 13 Jbeta primers. Clones were sequenced by immunoSEQ multiplex PCR, and TCRdb holds only the in-frame ones, with some missing. The sample carries 150,000 or so clones, roughly 85% recorded once. The V and J genes are TRBV18 and TRBJ1-1; the D is unclear. The sequence came from a woman between 45 and 60 years old in good health and CMV-seropositive. Material: PBMCs. The DNA of the CDR3 is TGTGCCAGCTCACTACCGGGCGGAGGCACGAACACTGAAGCTTTCTTT. The encoded protein is CASSLPGGGTNTEAFF.